This T cell receptor beta chain was retrieved from a study of cytomegalovirus exposure and HLA in healthy donors. Study-wide context: Earlier, about 179 million T cells were analyzed, and some 120 million unique TCR beta sequences were found among them. Whole-study findings and limits: In a later analysis, V- and J-gene trimming of beta chains associated with a DCLRE1C missense variant, replicated independently. One later analysis reportedly identified an Asian-associated ancestry cluster that showed fewer N-insertions than the roughly 700-donor mean.

This PCR relied on a set of 60 Vbeta primers and 13 Jbeta primers. Sequencing was performed with immunoSEQ multiplex PCR; in TCRdb, only in-frame clones are kept and a portion is missing. Among roughly 150,000 clones listed, approximately 81% were seen once. On this clone itself: Its antigen remains unknown.

The CDR3 runs 15 residues. Germline CDR1 and CDR2: MNHNY and SVGAGI (reference sequence). Trimming at V came to 5 bases and at J to 7 bases, leaving 9 bases not matched to a gene. The sequencing input was PBMCs. This rearrangement joins TRBV6-6 to TRBJ1-5; TRBD1 aligns across 9 bases. The origin of this receptor is a woman aged 18-35 years in good health and CMV-seronegative. This CDR3 is CASSGPGQGYQPQHF. The CDR3 bases are TGTGCCAGCAGTGGACCGGGACAGGGTTACCAGCCCCAGCATTTT.